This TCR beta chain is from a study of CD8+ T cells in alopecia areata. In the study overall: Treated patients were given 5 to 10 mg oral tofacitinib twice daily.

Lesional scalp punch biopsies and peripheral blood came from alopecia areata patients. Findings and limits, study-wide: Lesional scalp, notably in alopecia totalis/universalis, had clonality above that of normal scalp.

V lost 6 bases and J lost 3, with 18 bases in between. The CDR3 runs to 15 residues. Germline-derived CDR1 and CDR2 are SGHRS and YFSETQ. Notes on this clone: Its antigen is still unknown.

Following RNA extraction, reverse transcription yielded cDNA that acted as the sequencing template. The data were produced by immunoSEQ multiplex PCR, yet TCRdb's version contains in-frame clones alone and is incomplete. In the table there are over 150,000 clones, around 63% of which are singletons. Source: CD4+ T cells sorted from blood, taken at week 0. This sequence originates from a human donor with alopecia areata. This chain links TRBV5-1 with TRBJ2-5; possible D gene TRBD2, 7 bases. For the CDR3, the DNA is TGCGCCAGCACCTCCCAGAGGGGGGGGAAAGAGACCCAGTACTTC. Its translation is CASTSQRGGKETQYF.